Listed here are 23 T cell receptor beta chains from one sample, sequenced in a study of blood T cell repertoires in COVID-19. TCRdb keeps only in-frame clones here, not all; method: immunoSEQ multiplex PCR. Of about 59,000 clones in the sample, 80% to 90% are singletons; the top ten hold about 31%. The sample comprised peripheral blood. Receptor source: a man aged 55 to 69 with COVID-19, enrolled during active disease.

The V gene is TRBV14, the J gene TRBJ2-1, with 7 bases identical to TRBD2. V shed 7 bases, J shed 4 bases, and the junction held 4 bases outside the gene matches. The CDR3 totals 13 residues. Germline V lookup: CDR1 SGHDN, CDR2 FVKESK. CDR3 coding DNA: TGTGCCAGCACACCGGGGGGATACAATGAGCAGTTCTTC. Translation gives CASTPGGYNEQFF.

The chain links TRBV11-3 to TRBJ2-5, with a possible D match to TRBD1 (5 bases). The germline V and J ends were trimmed by 4 bases and 3 bases, with 18 bases remaining between them. Germline V CDR1 and CDR2: SGHNT, YENEEA. The CDR3 contains 16 residues. The CDR3 DNA follows: TGTGCCAGCAGCTCTAGTCGGTGGCAGGGTAAAGAGACCCAGTACTTC. This translates into CASSSSRWQGKETQYF. Full variable domain (rest looked up from reference TRBV11-3 and TRBJ2-5): EAGVVQSPRYKIIEKKQPVAFWCNPISGHNTLYWYLQNLGQGPELLIRYENEEAVDDSQLPKDRFSAERLKGVDSTLKIQPAELGDSAVYLCASSSSRWQGKETQYFGPGTRLLVL.

This sequence joins TRBV19 and TRBJ1-2; 7 nucleotides match TRBD1. The CDR3 length is 14 residues. Trimming took 9 bases from V and 4 from J; bases not matched to a gene: 11. The germline CDR1 and CDR2 sequences are LNHDA and SQIVND (reference sequence). CDR3 residues: CASYPGGTAYGYTF. The CDR3 nucleotides read TGTGCCAGCTACCCTGGAGGGACAGCCTATGGCTACACCTTC.

V is TRBV5-6 and J is TRBJ2-2; D not resolved. CDR1 is SGHDT, CDR2 YYEEEE, per germline. This CDR3 has 13 residues. V was clipped by 2 bases and J by 6 bases, with 8 bases between them. The CDR3 DNA is TGTGCCAGCAGCTTCGGGTACCCCGGGGAGCTGTTTTTT. It codes for CASSFGYPGELFF.

V gene TRBV7-9 combines with J gene TRBJ1-6, with D hard to call. This CDR3 spans 14 amino acids. CDR1 is SEHNR, CDR2 FQNEAQ, per germline (reference sequence). V gave up 1 base and J gave up 5 bases, with 6 bases separating them. CDR3 nucleotide sequence: TGTGCCAGCAGCTTAGGCTCAGATAATTCACCCCTCCACTTT. Protein sequence: CASSLGSDNSPLHF.

The rearrangement uses TRBV4-1 and TRBJ1-4, with D possibly being TRBD1 (5 bases). The CDR3 has 16 amino acids. The germline V gene encodes CDR1 MGHRA and CDR2 YSYEKL. V was pared by 2 bases and J by 8 bases, with 18 bases between. The CDR3 nucleotides are TGCGCCAGCAGCCAAACCAGAAGTGACAGTCGGGAAAAACTGTTTTTT. Its translation: CASSQTRSDSREKLFF.

The chain recombines TRBV5-1 with TRBJ2-5; 12 nucleotides align to TRBD2. The CDR3 is 16 residues long. With 4 bases clipped from V and 4 bases from J, the junction kept 8 bases outside the gene matches. CDR1 SGHRS and CDR2 YFSETQ come from the germline V gene. CDR3 sequence (DNA): TGCGCCAGCAGCCCCTTGACTAGCGGGAGCGGAGAGACCCAGTACTTC. Its protein is CASSPLTSGSGETQYF.

The chain couples TRBV5-6 to TRBJ2-2; 7 bases match TRBD2. V lost 5 bases and J lost 4; bases outside the gene matches: 11. This CDR3 has 16 amino acids. Germline lookup yields CDR1 SGHDT and CDR2 YYEEEE. Written as DNA, the CDR3 is TGTGCCAGCAGGTACTCCTGGGACTACTCCACCGGGGAGCTGTTTTTT. Translated: CASRYSWDYSTGELFF.

The chain recombines TRBV9 with TRBJ2-3; TRBD1 is a possible D gene (5 bases). The length of the CDR3 is 15 residues. Looked up from germline, CDR1 is SGDLS and CDR2 is YYNGEE. V was clipped by 0 bases and J by 2 bases, with 10 bases between them. DNA of the CDR3: TGTGCCAGCAGCGTAGGGACACGGTACACAGATACGCAGTATTTT. It translates to CASSVGTRYTDTQYF.

The chain couples TRBV5-1 to TRBJ2-3; 9 positions match TRBD2. The CDR3 totals 14 residues. The germline gives CDR1 SGHRS, CDR2 YFSETQ. V was clipped by 0 bases and J by 5 bases; unmatched bases: 1. CDR3 in amino acids: CASSLVAGEDTQYF. Written as DNA, the CDR3 is TGCGCCAGCAGCTTGGTAGCGGGGGAAGATACGCAGTATTTT.

The gene calls are TRBV4-1 and TRBJ1-4; TRBD1 might be the D (5 bases). Trimming stripped 4 bases from V and 7 bases from J, with 19 bases between. CDR3 size: 16 residues. Germline V gene sequence: CDR1 MGHRA, CDR2 YSYEKL. The CDR3 here is CASSLDMGGIGEKLFF. The CDR3 nucleotides are TGCGCCAGCAGCCTCGACATGGGGGGGATCGGTGAAAAACTGTTTTTT.

This clone has a single count. The chain employs TRBV7-2 and TRBJ1-6; no clear D. This CDR3 has 15 residues. The germline V gene encodes CDR1 SGHTA and CDR2 FQGNSA. V lost 7 bases to trimming and J lost 7 bases, with 17 bases between them. The CDR3 loop reads CASTSSTGGNSPLHF. The CDR3 DNA reads TGTGCCAGCACCTCGAGTACGGGTGGGAATTCACCCCTCCACTTT.

The CDR3 DNA is TGTGCCTGGGGGGGAGGGGGAGTGGAGACCCAGTACTTC. Protein: CAWGGGGVETQYF. The chain joins TRBV30 to TRBJ2-5; the D gene is possibly TRBD2 (7 bases). This CDR3 contains 13 residues. Trimming stripped 5 bases from V and 5 bases from J, with 15 bases between. Per germline, CDR1 GTSNPN and CDR2 SVGIG (reference sequence).

This chain connects TRBV6-1 to TRBJ2-4; 7 bases line up with TRBD1. Trimming cost V 3 bases and J 7 bases; bases outside gene matches: 9. Germline V gene lookup returns CDR1 MNHNS and CDR2 SASEGT. This CDR3 comprises 15 residues. The CDR3 DNA sequence: TGTGCCAGCAGTGATACAGGGGTTATGAAGAACATTCAGTACTTC. Amino acid sequence: CASSDTGVMKNIQYF.

This clone was seen only a few times. The chain recombines TRBV3-1 (or the pseudogene TRBV3-2) with TRBJ2-7; unclear D gene. CDR1 LGHDT and CDR2 YNNKEL come from the germline V gene (reference sequence). V gave up 2 bases and J gave up 4 bases, with 12 bases separating them. The CDR3 spans 14 residues. The CDR3 region has the DNA TGTGCCAGCAGCCAATTCCGCGTACCTTACGAGCAGTACTTC. It yields the protein CASSQFRVPYEQYF.

This chain links TRBV6-6 with TRBJ1-6; TRBD1 aligns across 8 bases. CDR1 and CDR2 from the germline V gene are MNHNY and SVGAGI (reference sequence). Trimming at V came to 6 bases and at J to 10 bases, leaving 11 bases not matched to a gene. This CDR3 has 15 residues. The CDR3: CASRTSTGVGSPLHF. CDR3 in DNA: TGTGCCAGCAGAACCTCGACAGGGGTAGGATCACCCCTCCACTTT.

The chain employs TRBV5-4 and TRBJ1-2; 7 bases fit TRBD1. CDR1 and CDR2 from the germline V gene are SGHNT and YYREEE (reference sequence). This CDR3 comprises 13 residues. Trimming removed 10 bases from V and 5 bases from J; junction bases left unmatched: 11. CDR3 nucleotide sequence: TGTGCCGCCATGTTCGGGACAGCGTATGGCTACACCTTC. It specifies CAAMFGTAYGYTF. Based on the CDR3 plus reference TRBV5-4 and TRBJ1-2, the full variable domain is ETGVTQSPTHLIKTRGQQVTLRCSSQSGHNTVSWYQQALGQGPQFIFQYYREEENGRGNFPPRFSGLQFPNYSSELNVNALELDDSALYLCAAMFGTAYGYTFGSGTRLTVV.

The V gene is TRBV7-9, the J gene TRBJ1-4, with D unresolved. CDR3 size: 15 residues. Deletions cut 5 bases from V and 0 bases from J, with 10 bases between. Germline V CDR1 and CDR2: SEHNR, FQNEAQ (reference sequence). Here the CDR3 reads CASSHTESTNEKLFF. The DNA for the CDR3 is TGTGCCAGCAGCCACACAGAGTCAACTAATGAAAAACTGTTTTTT.

The chain has TRBV30 and TRBJ1-5; 8 nucleotides line up with TRBD1. With V trimmed by 3 bases and J by 4 bases, 11 bases remained unmatched. Germline V gene lookup returns CDR1 GTSNPN and CDR2 SVGIG (reference sequence). CDR3 length: 16 residues. As DNA, the CDR3 is TGTGCCTGGAGATTTCCTGGGACAGGCCAAAATCAGCCCCAGCATTTT. Its translation: CAWRFPGTGQNQPQHF.

This clone was observed once. This chain links TRBV5-1 with TRBJ1-3; D unresolved. CDR1 and CDR2 from the germline V gene are SGHRS and YFSETQ. The CDR3 has 15 amino acids. V was shortened by 6 bases and J by 4 bases, with 17 bases between the two germline ends. The CDR3 nucleotides read TGCGCCAGCATGCAGGAGGCCGGGAGCGGAAACACCATATATTTT. Protein product: CASMQEAGSGNTIYF.

This clone was counted between two and nine times. This chain links TRBV2 with TRBJ1-6; D is ambiguous. The germline CDR1 and CDR2 sequences are SNHLY and FYNNEI. The CDR3 consists of 13 residues. Deletions cut 2 bases from V and 10 bases from J, with 9 bases between. In nucleotides, the CDR3 is TGTGCCAGCAGTGAATTGCCGAGATCACCCCTCCACTTT. This gives the protein CASSELPRSPLHF.

This sequence joins TRBV7-9 and TRBJ2-1; possible D gene TRBD2, 5 bases. The CDR3 has 19 residues. Trimming removed 2 bases from V and 0 bases from J, with 20 bases in between. CDR1 and CDR2 (germline): SEHNR, FQNEAQ (reference sequence). Here the CDR3 reads CASSLRRTRYNSSYNEQFF. CDR3 nucleotides: TGTGCCAGCAGCTTAAGAAGGACTCGGTACAACAGCTCCTACAATGAGCAGTTCTTC.

The chain recombines TRBV7-6 with TRBJ2-5; a possible D gene is TRBD1 (5 bases). The germline CDR1 and CDR2 sequences are SGHVS and FNYEAQ. The CDR3 runs to 13 residues. Trimming cost V 3 bases and J 2 bases, with 7 bases left between them. CDR3 bases: TGTGCCAGCAGCTTGACAGATCAAGAGACCCAGTACTTC. This codes for CASSLTDQETQYF.